A single sample gave rise to the 2 T cell receptor beta chains below, sequenced in a study of T-cell memory formation after mild COVID-19. Using its own MiXCR run on the 5' RACE reads, TCRdb lists one record per CDR3 protein. The table lists over 300,000 distinct CDR3 sequences, 20% to 25% of them singletons. Specimen: PBMCs or a T cell subset sorted from them (not recorded which). Receptors were obtained from a man younger than 35 who had mild COVID-19 (a few samples of this study predate the infection). Cell type and time point are not known.

Ten or more counts support this clonotype. CDR3 protein: CASSWGTEAFF. The CDR3, as DNA: TGTGCCAGCAGCTGGGGCACTGAAGCTTTCTTT. V usage is TRBV6-2 or TRBV6-3 and J usage is TRBJ1-1; D is uncertain. The germline V gene encodes CDR1 MNHEY and CDR2 SVGEGT. V was pared by 6 bases and J by 4 bases, with 6 bases between. This CDR3 spans 11 amino acids.

The chain carries TRBV7-2 and TRBJ1-1; no definite D call. Germline V gene sequence: CDR1 SGHTA, CDR2 FQGNSA. This CDR3 has 15 residues. Trimming shortened V by 1 base and J by 0 bases, and 9 bases separated the two germline ends. The CDR3 region has the DNA TGTGCCAGCAGCTTAGTCCCCCGAATGAACACTGAAGCTTTCTTT. This sequence encodes CASSLVPRMNTEAFF.